This TCR beta chain was profiled in a study of blood T cell repertoires in COVID-19. Study-level information: From the United States, Italy and Spain came samples of acute and convalescent COVID-19. From T cells, B-cell-depleted T cells, or PBMCs came the material, which was cDNA or gDNA.

Original handling: Estimation of nucleated cell counts relied on the amplification of reference gene primers. Profiling relied on immunoSEQ multiplex PCR, and the TCRdb table lists in-frame clones only, not all of them. That table is the source of V, J and clone size, and D and trimming were worked out from the DNA. The profile shows under 200,000 clones, approximately 85% of them singletons. CDR1 is SGDLS, CDR2 YYNGEE, per germline. V was clipped by 3 bases and J by 1 base, with 7 bases between them. CDR3 size: 13 residues. This sequence joins TRBV9 and TRBJ1-1, with D maybe TRBD1 (6 bases). This sequence was found in a man aged 55-75 years who had recovered from COVID-19. Sequencing input: peripheral blood. The CDR3 sequence is CASSAQGNTEAFF. In DNA form, the CDR3 reads TGTGCCAGCAGCGCACAGGGGAACACTGAAGCTTTCTTT.